This TCR beta chain is drawn from a study of blood T cell repertoires in COVID-19. TCRdb's table, derived via immunoSEQ multiplex PCR, lists solely in-frame clones and lacks some. Of about 200,000 clones listed, roughly 80% are singletons. About this clone: Germline and junction disagree at one end, which may indicate a read error.

Source material: peripheral blood. This TCR derives from a human donor in a cohort sampled during active COVID-19.

Here the CDR3 reads CASSVGGPRF. CDR3 DNA: TGTGCCAGCAGTGTCGGTGGTCCCCGTTTT. This chain connects TRBV2 to TRBJ2-3, with D hard to call. This CDR3 has 10 residues. Looked up from germline, CDR1 is SNHLY and CDR2 is FYNNEI.